The 20 T cell receptor beta chains listed next were all sequenced from one sample in a study of blood T cell repertoires in COVID-19. Profiling relied on immunoSEQ multiplex PCR, and the TCRdb table lists in-frame clones only, not all of them. The data show fewer than 200,000 clones, 80% to 90% seen once. The sample taken for sequencing was peripheral blood. The receptors originated from a man in his fifties or sixties with active or convalescent COVID-19.

This chain joins TRBV6-6 and TRBJ1-4; 9 nucleotides match TRBD1. After removal of 5 bases from V and 5 bases from J, the junction contained 6 bases not matched to a gene. This CDR3 contains 15 residues. Germline loops: CDR1 MNHNY, CDR2 SVGAGI (reference sequence). In DNA form, the CDR3 reads TGTGCCAGCAGTACGACGACAGGGGGGAATGAAAAACTGTTTTTT. Translation gives CASSTTTGGNEKLFF.

This clone was recorded once. This chain uses TRBV9 with TRBJ1-2; D is unresolved. Trimming removed 5 bases at V and 6 bases at J, with 14 bases between. The germline V gene has CDR1 SGDLS and CDR2 YYNGEE. This CDR3 spans 13 amino acids. Here the CDR3 reads CASSDGPGDGYTF. Written as DNA, the CDR3 is TGTGCCAGCAGTGACGGTCCGGGAGATGGCTACACCTTC.

The chain recombines TRBV7-2 with TRBJ2-7; 7 bases agree with TRBD2. Germline CDR1 and CDR2: SGHTA and FQGNSA. The V gene end was trimmed by 5 bases and the J gene end by 1 base; junction bases not matched to a gene: 2. The CDR3 totals 13 residues. Written as DNA, the CDR3 is TGTGCCAGCAGCCCGGGACTATCCTACGAGCAGTACTTC. This codes for CASSPGLSYEQYF.

The genes are TRBV4-1 and TRBJ2-7, with D perhaps TRBD2 (5 bases). This CDR3 has 14 residues. Germline values: CDR1 MGHRA, CDR2 YSYEKL. Between the trimmed V and J ends, which lost 1 base and 2 bases, there was a span of 9 bases. This chain's CDR3 is CASSQALEAYEQYF. The CDR3 nucleotides are TGCGCCAGCAGCCAAGCACTAGAAGCCTACGAGCAGTACTTC.

This clone appeared a single time. CDR3 residues: CASSNIQGGDIQYF. In nucleotides, the CDR3 is TGTGCCAGCAGCAACATTCAAGGGGGGGACATTCAGTACTTC. The chain has TRBV6-6 and TRBJ2-4; a possible D gene is TRBD2 (7 bases). Between the trimmed V and J ends, which lost 6 bases and 8 bases, there was a span of 17 bases. Per the germline V gene, CDR1 is MNHNY and CDR2 is SVGAGI (reference sequence). The CDR3 is 14 amino acids.

The chain couples TRBV18 to TRBJ1-5; D is possibly TRBD1 (6 bases). The CDR3 loop spans 15 amino acids. From germline, CDR1 is KGHSH and CDR2 LQKENI. V was trimmed by 4 bases and J by 3 bases, leaving 13 bases between them. CDR3 loop: CASSQGTGPNQPQHF. The CDR3 DNA reads TGTGCCAGCTCACAGGGTACAGGGCCCAATCAGCCCCAGCATTTT.

This clone was found a few times. The chain couples TRBV29-1 to TRBJ1-4, with 7 bases aligning to TRBD1. The CDR3 runs 14 residues. J lost 0 bases, V lost 7 bases, and 5 bases had no gene match. In germline, CDR1 is SQVTM, CDR2 ANQGSEA. CDR3 residues: CSARQGTTNEKLFF. The DNA of the CDR3 is TGCAGCGCTAGACAGGGAACAACTAATGAAAAACTGTTTTTT.

This chain connects TRBV2 to TRBJ1-5, with 11 nucleotides matching TRBD1. The CDR3 consists of 15 residues. Trimming at V came to 6 bases and at J to 4 bases, leaving 5 bases not matched to a gene. From germline, CDR1 is SNHLY and CDR2 FYNNEI. CDR3 in amino acids: CASSPGTGGNQPQHF. CDR3 nucleotides: TGTGCCAGCAGCCCTGGGACAGGGGGAAATCAGCCCCAGCATTTT.

The V call is TRBV9, the J call TRBJ2-1; 11 bases are shared with TRBD2. The CDR3 extends over 16 amino acids. Germline loops: CDR1 SGDLS, CDR2 YYNGEE. The V gene end was trimmed by 5 bases and the J gene end by 3 bases; junction bases not matched to a gene: 7. CDR3 coding DNA: TGTGCCAGCAGTCAAAGGGGGACTAGCGGCTACAATGAGCAGTTCTTC. It translates to CASSQRGTSGYNEQFF.

The chain combines TRBV20-1 with TRBJ1-3; D not certain. The germline V gene encodes CDR1 DFQATT and CDR2 SNEGSKA (reference sequence). V lost 3 bases, J lost 2 bases, and 11 bases lay in between. The CDR3 contains 14 residues. DNA of the CDR3: TGCAGTGCTAGTCCTAGGCAAACTGGAAACACCATATATTTT. Translating it yields CSASPRQTGNTIYF.

The chain carries TRBV29-1 and TRBJ2-1; TRBD2 matches at 9 bases. The ends lost 3 bases at V and 8 bases at J; junction bases unmatched: 8. The CDR3 is 14 residues long. Germline V lookup: CDR1 SQVTM, CDR2 ANQGSEA. The CDR3: CSVDVAGGPDEQFF. The CDR3 DNA sequence: TGCAGCGTTGATGTCGCGGGGGGGCCGGATGAGCAGTTCTTC.

The chain combines TRBV20-1 with TRBJ1-2, with D unresolved. The V gene's germline CDR1 is DFQATT and CDR2 SNEGSKA (reference sequence). The CDR3 has 9 residues. In DNA, the CDR3 is TGCAGCGCGGGAGGTGGCTACACCTTC. Residues: CSAGGGYTF.

This sequence joins TRBV6-6 and TRBJ2-7; 11 nucleotides align to TRBD1. This CDR3 comprises 15 residues. After removal of 2 bases from V and 6 bases from J, the junction contained 6 bases not matched to a gene. Germline loops: CDR1 MNHNY, CDR2 SVGAGI (reference sequence). CDR3 sequence (DNA): TGTGCCAGCAGTTACCGGGGAGGGACAGGGGGCGAGCAGTACTTC. It codes for CASSYRGGTGGEQYF.

This clone is a singleton in its sample. The chain combines TRBV19 with TRBJ2-1, with 9 bases that match TRBD2. The germline gives CDR1 LNHDA, CDR2 SQIVND (reference sequence). The junction had 6 bases not matched to a gene; V was cut back by 4 bases and J by 5 bases. This CDR3 is built from 15 residues. The CDR3 bases are TGTGCCAGTAGTACCCAGCGGGGGGCGCACAATGAGCAGTTCTTC. Translating it yields CASSTQRGAHNEQFF.

Only one count was recorded for this clone. This sequence joins TRBV25-1 and TRBJ1-1; D gene uncertain. Germline CDR1 and CDR2: MGHDK and SYGVNS. This CDR3 is built from 12 residues. Trimming pared 2 bases from V and 8 bases from J, leaving 9 bases between. The CDR3 DNA sequence: TGTGCCAGCAGTGAAGGGAGATCGGAAGCTTTCTTT. Encoded protein: CASSEGRSEAFF.

Only a few counts were recorded for this clone. The gene calls are TRBV6-5 and TRBJ1-5; perhaps TRBD1 as D (6 bases). V was cut by 10 bases and J by 4 bases, with 17 bases left in between. This CDR3 has 14 amino acids. The germline V gene has CDR1 MNHEY and CDR2 SVGAGI. CDR3 sequence: CATVVRGRNQPQHF. CDR3 bases: TGTGCCACCGTGGTCAGGGGAAGGAATCAGCCCCAGCATTTT.

This chain links TRBV27 with TRBJ1-2; TRBD1 matches at 8 bases. The CDR3 covers 12 residues. J gave up 7 bases and V 6 bases, and 4 bases lay outside the gene matches. Looked up from germline, CDR1 is MNHEY and CDR2 is SMNVEV (reference sequence). The CDR3 nucleotides read TGTGCCAGCAGGACAGGGGATGGTGGCTACACCTTC. Residues: CASRTGDGGYTF.

V is TRBV5-1 and J is TRBJ2-3, with TRBD2 matching 13 bases. V lost 4 bases to trimming and J lost 2 bases; unmatched junction nucleotides: 1. In germline, CDR1 is SGHRS, CDR2 YFSETQ. The CDR3 spans 15 residues. The DNA of the CDR3 is TGCGCCAGCAGCACTAGCGGGGGGGCCACAGATACGCAGTATTTT. The encoded protein is CASSTSGGATDTQYF.

The chain is built from TRBV4-3 and TRBJ1-2; 8 bases fit TRBD1. J lost 4 bases, V lost 1 base, and 5 bases had no gene match. CDR1 LGHNA and CDR2 YSLEER come from the germline V gene. The CDR3 loop spans 15 amino acids. CDR3 DNA sequence: TGCGCCAGCAGCCAAGGCGGACAGGGATCCTATGGCTACACCTTC. Protein: CASSQGGQGSYGYTF.

The V gene is TRBV2, the J gene TRBJ1-1; tentatively, D is TRBD1 (5 bases). Per germline, CDR1 SNHLY and CDR2 FYNNEI. The CDR3 has 12 residues. V was shortened by 5 bases and J by 7 bases, with 11 bases between the two germline ends. The CDR3 sequence is CASSFSGREAFF. CDR3 nucleotide sequence: TGTGCCAGCAGTTTCTCAGGGCGTGAAGCTTTCTTT.